This section outlines one TCR beta chain sequence together with its context. What it binds is unknown. This may stem from a read error, because a much larger clone lies one nucleotide away. The data derive from a study of tumor-infiltrating lymphocytes in primary liver carcinoma. Study-level findings and limits: Significantly greater top-250-clone fractions characterized tumors relative to blood (p = 0.039). Appearing in all five tumor regions was true of only about 8-25% of top clones.

Germline V gives CDR1 SGHRS, CDR2 YFSETQ. CDR3 length: 15 amino acids. RNA and DNA were co-extracted from 20-30 mg of unsorted bulk tissue. Five separate regions of each tumor underwent sampling. From approximately 550 ng of total RNA, TCR beta-specific cDNA was reverse-transcribed using a constant-region primer. For TCR beta, libraries were produced by three nested multiplex PCR rounds using slightly modified ARM-PCR. PCR rounds one and two used TRBV1-TRBV30 forward primers with a C-beta reverse primer for around 10 cycles each. TCRdb analysed the multiplex PCR reads with MiXCR anew, one entry per CDR3 protein. The table includes more than 70,000 distinct CDR3 sequences, 72% detected once.

The TCR was taken from a middle-aged man with primary liver carcinoma and hepatitis B virus infection. The specimen sequenced was liver tumor tissue from sampling region 1. Subset meaning: tumor region T1, superior pole. V and J are TRBV5-1 and TRBJ1-4; D call uncertain. The CDR3 protein is CASSPDGVTDEKLFF. DNA of the CDR3: TGCGCCAGCAGTCCCGATGGGGTAACTGATGAAAAACTGTTTTTT.